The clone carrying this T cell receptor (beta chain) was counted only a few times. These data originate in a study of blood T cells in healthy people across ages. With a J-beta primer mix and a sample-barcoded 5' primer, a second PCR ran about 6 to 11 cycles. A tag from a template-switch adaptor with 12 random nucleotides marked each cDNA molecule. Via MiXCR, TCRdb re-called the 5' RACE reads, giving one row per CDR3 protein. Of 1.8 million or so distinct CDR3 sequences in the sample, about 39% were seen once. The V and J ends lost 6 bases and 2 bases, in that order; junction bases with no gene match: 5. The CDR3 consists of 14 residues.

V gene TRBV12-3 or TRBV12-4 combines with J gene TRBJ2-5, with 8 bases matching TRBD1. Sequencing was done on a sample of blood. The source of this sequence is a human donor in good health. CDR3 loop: CASRMQGAQETQYF. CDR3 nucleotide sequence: TGTGCCAGCAGGATGCAGGGGGCACAAGAGACCCAGTACTTC.